The sequence of this TCR beta chain was determined in a study of cytomegalovirus exposure and HLA in healthy donors. Study-wide points: Researchers reported in a later analysis that common viral pathogens appeared linked to several top clusters. The study listed about 150 cytomegalovirus-associated TCR beta chains.

PCR primers comprised 60 Vbeta and 13 Jbeta primers. The method was immunoSEQ multiplex PCR; TCRdb's version includes in-frame clones alone and lacks a portion of them. The sample records about 160,000 clones, over 80% being singletons. Worth noting for this clone: The antigen remains unidentified.

This CDR3 is 15 amino acids long. V dropped 7 bases and J dropped 8; count of bases not matched to a gene: 12. Germline V gives CDR1 MNHEY, CDR2 SVGAGI. This clonotype originated in a boy aged 2 to 9 in good health and CMV-seronegative. This rearrangement joins TRBV6-5 to TRBJ1-2; the match to TRBD1 covers 11 bases. The specimen was PBMCs. CDR3 loop: CASTKLAGTGGGYTF. DNA of the CDR3: TGTGCCAGCACCAAACTTGCCGGGACAGGGGGAGGCTACACCTTC.